The 5 T cell receptor beta chains given below trace back to one sample, sequenced in a study of blood T cell repertoires in COVID-19 (dated by TCRdb to about 2020). Library prep was done by the immunoSEQ multiplex PCR assay. TCRdb stores this immuneACCESS table with in-frame sequences only. Part of the clones is absent; in the studies checked, under half of the shortfall reflects unresolved V genes, and no reason is known for the rest. The sample table lists about 170,000 clones, around 79% of them with a count of one. The ten top clones hold around 20% of the sample. The material sequenced was PBMCs or T cells enriched from blood (not recorded which). These TCRs come from a woman in her 70s in a cohort exposed to, infected with or recovered from COVID-19 (not recorded which).

The count of this clone is one. The chain combines TRBV7-3 with TRBJ2-1; no clear D. Germline CDR1 is SGHTA and CDR2 is FQGTGA. The CDR3 extends over 11 amino acids. Between the trimmed V and J ends, which lost 4 bases and 10 bases, there was a span of 8 bases. CDR3 nucleotide sequence: TGTGCCAGCAGCTCCGGAGTAGAGCAGTTCTTC. This codes for CASSSGVEQFF.

The rearrangement joins TRBV18 to TRBJ1-1; D ambiguous. Trimming removed 3 bases from V and 2 bases from J, with 19 bases in between. The length of the CDR3 is 17 residues. Germline V gene sequence: CDR1 KGHSH, CDR2 LQKENI. CDR3 nucleotides: TGTGCCAGCTCACCCTTTATCCGGCAGACTACTAACACTGAAGCTTTCTTT. Translated: CASSPFIRQTTNTEAFF.

V gene TRBV29-1 combines with J gene TRBJ2-3, with 7 bases fitting TRBD1. This CDR3 spans 12 amino acids. Germline values: CDR1 SQVTM, CDR2 ANQGSEA. J lost 1 base, V lost 7 bases, and 2 bases had no gene match. CDR3 in DNA: TGCAGCGCCGACAGGGGCACAGATACGCAGTATTTT. It specifies CSADRGTDTQYF.

J is TRBJ2-7 and V is TRBV11-3; weak D call: TRBD2 (6 bases). V gave up 3 bases and J gave up 2 bases, with 11 bases separating them. The CDR3 runs to 14 residues. Germline CDR1 is SGHNT and CDR2 is YENEEA. CDR3 in amino acids: CASSFSGSTYEQYF. The CDR3 nucleotides are TGTGCCAGCAGCTTTTCCGGGAGTACCTACGAGCAGTACTTC.

CDR3 sequence: CASSIGPGGYGYTF. The CDR3 DNA reads TGTGCCAGTAGTATAGGTCCAGGGGGCTATGGCTACACCTTC. This chain joins TRBV19 and TRBJ1-2; 7 bases align to TRBD1. The germline CDR1 and CDR2 sequences are LNHDA and SQIVND (reference sequence). The CDR3 consists of 14 residues. The junction had 3 bases not matched to a gene; V was cut back by 1 base and J by 4 bases.